This TCR beta chain originates from a study of cytomegalovirus exposure and HLA in healthy donors. The V gene's germline CDR1 is LNHDA and CDR2 SQIVND (reference sequence). The CDR3 extends over 17 amino acids. With 4 bases removed from V and 4 bases from J, the gap between germline ends came to 20 bases. Amplification used 60 Vbeta primers and 13 Jbeta primers. Clones were sequenced by immunoSEQ multiplex PCR, and TCRdb holds only the in-frame ones, with some missing. This table has 120,000 to 150,000 clones, roughly 76% appearing once. Sequencing used PBMCs. V and J are TRBV19 and TRBJ2-1; D might be TRBD2 (6 bases). The TCR comes from a woman in her thirties or forties in good health and CMV-seronegative. The CDR3 reads CASSTGGLASHYNEQFF. In nucleotides, the CDR3 is TGTGCCAGTAGTACCGGAGGGCTAGCGTCCCATTACAATGAGCAGTTCTTC. Full variable domain (rest looked up from reference TRBV19 and TRBJ2-1): DGGITQSPKYLFRKEGQNVTLSCEQNLNHDAMYWYRQDPGQGLRLIYYSQIVNDFQKGDIAEGYSVSREKKESFPLTVTSAQKNPTAFYLCASSTGGLASHYNEQFFGPGTRLTVL.